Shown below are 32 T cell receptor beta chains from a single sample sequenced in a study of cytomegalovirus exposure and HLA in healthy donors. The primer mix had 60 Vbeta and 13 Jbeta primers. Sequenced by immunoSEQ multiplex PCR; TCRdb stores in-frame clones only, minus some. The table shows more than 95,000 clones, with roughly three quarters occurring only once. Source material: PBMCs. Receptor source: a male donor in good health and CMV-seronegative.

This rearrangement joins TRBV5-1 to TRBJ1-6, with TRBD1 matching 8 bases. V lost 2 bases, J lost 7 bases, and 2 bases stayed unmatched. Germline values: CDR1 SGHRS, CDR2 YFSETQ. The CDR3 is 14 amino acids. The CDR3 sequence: CASSLDRGNSPLHF. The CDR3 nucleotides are TGCGCCAGCAGCTTAGACAGGGGAAATTCACCCCTCCACTTT.

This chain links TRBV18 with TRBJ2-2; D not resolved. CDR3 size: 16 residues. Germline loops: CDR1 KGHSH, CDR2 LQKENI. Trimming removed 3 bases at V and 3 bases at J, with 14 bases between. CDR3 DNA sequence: TGTGCCAGCTCACCCTATCACCAAACCGACACCGGGGAGCTGTTTTTT. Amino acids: CASSPYHQTDTGELFF.

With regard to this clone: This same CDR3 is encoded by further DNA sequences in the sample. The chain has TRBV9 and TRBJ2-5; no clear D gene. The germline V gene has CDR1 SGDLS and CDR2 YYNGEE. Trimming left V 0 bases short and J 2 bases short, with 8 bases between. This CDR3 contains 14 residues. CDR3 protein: CASSVGNSQETQYF. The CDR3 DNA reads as TGTGCCAGCAGCGTAGGTAACAGTCAAGAGACCCAGTACTTC.

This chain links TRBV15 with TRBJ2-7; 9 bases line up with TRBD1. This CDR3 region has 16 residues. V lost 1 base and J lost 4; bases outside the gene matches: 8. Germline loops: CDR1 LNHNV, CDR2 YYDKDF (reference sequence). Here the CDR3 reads CATSRGPTGGVYEQYF. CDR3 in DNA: TGTGCCACCAGCAGAGGTCCGACAGGGGGAGTTTACGAGCAGTACTTC.

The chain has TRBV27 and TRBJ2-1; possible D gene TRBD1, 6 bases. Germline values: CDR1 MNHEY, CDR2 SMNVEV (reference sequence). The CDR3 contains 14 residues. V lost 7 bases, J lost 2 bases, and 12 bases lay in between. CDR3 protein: CASTLTGPYNEQFF. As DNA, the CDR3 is TGTGCCAGCACCCTTACAGGGCCCTACAATGAGCAGTTCTTC.

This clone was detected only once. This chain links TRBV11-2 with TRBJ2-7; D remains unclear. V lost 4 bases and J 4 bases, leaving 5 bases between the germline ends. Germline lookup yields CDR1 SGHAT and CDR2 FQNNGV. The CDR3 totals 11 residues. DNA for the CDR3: TGTGCCAGCAGCTCCCAATACGAGCAGTACTTC. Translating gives CASSSQYEQYF. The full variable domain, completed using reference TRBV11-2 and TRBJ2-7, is EAGVAQSPRYKIIEKRQSVAFWCNPISGHATLYWYQQILGQGPKLLIQFQNNGVVDDSQLPKDRFSAERLKGVDSTLKIQPAKLEDSAVYLCASSSQYEQYFGPGTRLTVT.

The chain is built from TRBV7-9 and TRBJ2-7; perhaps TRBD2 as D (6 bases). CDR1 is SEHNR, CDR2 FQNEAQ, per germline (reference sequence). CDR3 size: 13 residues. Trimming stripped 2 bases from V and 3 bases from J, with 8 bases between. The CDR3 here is CASSLSGDYEQYF. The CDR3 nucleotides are TGTGCCAGCAGCTTATCGGGGGACTACGAGCAGTACTTC.

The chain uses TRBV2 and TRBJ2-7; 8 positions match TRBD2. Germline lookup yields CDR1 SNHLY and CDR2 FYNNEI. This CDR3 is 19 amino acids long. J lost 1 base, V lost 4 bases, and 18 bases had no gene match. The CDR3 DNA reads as TGTGCCAGCAGTGCCTCTGGACGGACCGGGACTAGATTATCCTACGAGCAGTACTTC. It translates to CASSASGRTGTRLSYEQYF.

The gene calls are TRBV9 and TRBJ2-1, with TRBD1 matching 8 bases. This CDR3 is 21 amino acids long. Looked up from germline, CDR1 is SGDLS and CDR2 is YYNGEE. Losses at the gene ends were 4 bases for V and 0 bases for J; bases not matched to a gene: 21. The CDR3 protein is CASSSRTGSVYWVNSYNEQFF. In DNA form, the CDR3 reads TGTGCCAGCAGCTCCCGGACAGGGTCTGTGTATTGGGTAAACTCCTACAATGAGCAGTTCTTC.

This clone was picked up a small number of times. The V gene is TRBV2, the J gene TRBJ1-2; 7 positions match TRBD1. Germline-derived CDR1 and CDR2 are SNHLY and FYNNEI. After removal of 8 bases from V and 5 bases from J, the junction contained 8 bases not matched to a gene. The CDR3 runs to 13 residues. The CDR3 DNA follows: TGTGCCAGCCGGGGGACAGACACATATGGCTACACCTTC. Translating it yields CASRGTDTYGYTF.

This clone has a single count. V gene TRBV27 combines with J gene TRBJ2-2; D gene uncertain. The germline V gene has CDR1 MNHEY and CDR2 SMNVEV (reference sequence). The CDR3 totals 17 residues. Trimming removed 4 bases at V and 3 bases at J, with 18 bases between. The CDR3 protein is CASSSFSPQADTGELFF. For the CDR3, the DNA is TGTGCCAGCAGTTCGTTTTCTCCCCAGGCAGACACCGGGGAGCTGTTTTTT.

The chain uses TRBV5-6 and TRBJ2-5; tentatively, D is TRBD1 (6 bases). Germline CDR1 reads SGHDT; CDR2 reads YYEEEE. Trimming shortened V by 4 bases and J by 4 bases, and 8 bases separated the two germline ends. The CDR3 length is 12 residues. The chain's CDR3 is CASSQGRETQYF. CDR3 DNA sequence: TGTGCCAGCAGCCAGGGGAGAGAGACCCAGTACTTC.

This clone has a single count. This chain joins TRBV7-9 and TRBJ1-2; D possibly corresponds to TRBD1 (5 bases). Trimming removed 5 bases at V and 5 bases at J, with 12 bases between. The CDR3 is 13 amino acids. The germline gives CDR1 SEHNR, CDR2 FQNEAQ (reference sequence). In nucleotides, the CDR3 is TGTGCCAGCAGCCAGACAGAGTTTTATGGCTACACCTTC. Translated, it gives CASSQTEFYGYTF.

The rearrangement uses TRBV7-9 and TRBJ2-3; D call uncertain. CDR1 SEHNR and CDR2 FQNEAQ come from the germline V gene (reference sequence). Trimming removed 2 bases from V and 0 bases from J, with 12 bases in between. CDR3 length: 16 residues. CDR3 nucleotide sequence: TGTGCCAGCAGCTTATCTACTTATACTAGCACAGATACGCAGTATTTT. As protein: CASSLSTYTSTDTQYF.

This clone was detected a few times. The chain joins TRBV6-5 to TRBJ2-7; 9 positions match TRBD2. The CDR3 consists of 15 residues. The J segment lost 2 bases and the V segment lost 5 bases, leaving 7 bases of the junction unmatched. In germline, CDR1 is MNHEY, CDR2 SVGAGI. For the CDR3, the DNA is TGTGCCAGCAGTCTTGGACTAGCGAACACCTACGAGCAGTACTTC. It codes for CASSLGLANTYEQYF.

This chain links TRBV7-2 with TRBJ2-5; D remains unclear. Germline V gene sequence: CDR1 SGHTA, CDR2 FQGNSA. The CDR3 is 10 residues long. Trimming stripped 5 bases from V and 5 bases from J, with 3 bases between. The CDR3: CASSQETQYF. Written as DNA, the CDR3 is TGTGCCAGCAGCCAGGAGACCCAGTACTTC.

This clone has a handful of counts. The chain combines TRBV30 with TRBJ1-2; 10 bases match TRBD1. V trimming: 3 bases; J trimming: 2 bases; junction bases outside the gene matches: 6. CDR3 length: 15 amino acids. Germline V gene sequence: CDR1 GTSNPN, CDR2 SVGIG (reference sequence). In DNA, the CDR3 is TGTGCCTGGAGCGAAGGGACAGGGGAGAACTATGGCTACACCTTC. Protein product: CAWSEGTGENYGYTF.

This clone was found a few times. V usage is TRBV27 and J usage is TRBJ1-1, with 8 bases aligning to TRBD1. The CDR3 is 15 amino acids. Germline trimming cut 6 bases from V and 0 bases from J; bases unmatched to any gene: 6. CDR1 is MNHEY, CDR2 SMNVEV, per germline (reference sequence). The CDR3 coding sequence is TGTGCCAGCAGACCAGACAGGGGAATGAACACTGAAGCTTTCTTT. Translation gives CASRPDRGMNTEAFF.

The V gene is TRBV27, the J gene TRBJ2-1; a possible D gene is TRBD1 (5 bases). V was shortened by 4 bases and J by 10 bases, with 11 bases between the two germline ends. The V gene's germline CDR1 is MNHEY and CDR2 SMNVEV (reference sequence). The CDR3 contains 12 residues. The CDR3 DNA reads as TGTGCCAGCAGTTCGGGCGCAGGGGAGCAGTTCTTC. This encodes CASSSGAGEQFF.

CDR3 nucleotide sequence: TGTGCCAGCAGCGCGGGACTAGCGGGAGGCCCTAGCACAGATACGCAGTATTTT. Its translation: CASSAGLAGGPSTDTQYF. This chain joins TRBV9 and TRBJ2-3, with 15 nucleotides matching TRBD2. Trimming cost V 3 bases and J 0 bases; bases outside gene matches: 5. Per the germline V gene, CDR1 is SGDLS and CDR2 is YYNGEE. The length of the CDR3 is 18 residues.

The CDR3 region has the DNA TGTGCCAGCAGCTTACAAAGTAGTGTGCTATGGAACACCATATATTTT. Translated: CASSLQSSVLWNTIYF. The chain joins TRBV7-8 to TRBJ1-3; no clear D gene. The germline CDR1 and CDR2 sequences are SGHVS and FQNEAQ. The germline V and J ends were trimmed by 2 bases and 7 bases, with 18 bases remaining between them. This CDR3 region has 16 residues.

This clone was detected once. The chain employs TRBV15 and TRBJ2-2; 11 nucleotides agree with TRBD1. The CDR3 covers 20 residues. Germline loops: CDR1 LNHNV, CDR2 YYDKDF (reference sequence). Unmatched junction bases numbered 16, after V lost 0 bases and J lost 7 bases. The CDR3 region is CATSRESADRDRGIGGELFF. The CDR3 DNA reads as TGTGCCACCAGCAGAGAATCCGCCGACCGGGACAGGGGGATTGGCGGGGAGCTGTTTTTT.

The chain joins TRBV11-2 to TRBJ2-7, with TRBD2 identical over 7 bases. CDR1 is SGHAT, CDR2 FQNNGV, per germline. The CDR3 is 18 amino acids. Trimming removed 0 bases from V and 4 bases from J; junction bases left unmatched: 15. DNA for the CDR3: TGTGCCAGCAGCTTAGAATCGTTGGGGACTACCTATTTTTACGAGCAGTACTTC. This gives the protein CASSLESLGTTYFYEQYF.

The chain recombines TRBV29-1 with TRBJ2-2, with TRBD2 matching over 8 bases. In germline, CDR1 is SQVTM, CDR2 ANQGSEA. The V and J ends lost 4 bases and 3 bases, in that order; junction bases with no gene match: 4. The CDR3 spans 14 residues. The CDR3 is CSVVAGFDTGELFF. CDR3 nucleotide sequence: TGCAGCGTTGTAGCGGGATTTGACACCGGGGAGCTGTTTTTT.

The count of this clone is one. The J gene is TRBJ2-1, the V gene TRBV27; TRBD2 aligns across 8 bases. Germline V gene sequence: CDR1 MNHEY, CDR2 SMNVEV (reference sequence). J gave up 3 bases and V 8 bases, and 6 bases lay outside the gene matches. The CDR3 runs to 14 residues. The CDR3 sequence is CASGLAGYYNEQFF. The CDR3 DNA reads TGTGCCAGCGGGTTAGCGGGATACTACAATGAGCAGTTCTTC.

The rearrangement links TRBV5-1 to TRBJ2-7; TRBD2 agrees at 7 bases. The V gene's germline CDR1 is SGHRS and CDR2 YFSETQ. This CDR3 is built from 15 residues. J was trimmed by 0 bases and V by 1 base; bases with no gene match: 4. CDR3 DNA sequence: TGCGCCAGCAGCTTGTTGGGAGGGGCCTCCTACGAGCAGTACTTC. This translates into CASSLLGGASYEQYF.

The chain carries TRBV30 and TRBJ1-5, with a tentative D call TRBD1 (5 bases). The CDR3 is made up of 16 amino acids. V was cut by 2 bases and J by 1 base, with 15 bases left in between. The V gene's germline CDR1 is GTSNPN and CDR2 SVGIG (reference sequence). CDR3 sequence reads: CAWSRPGLGSNQPQHF. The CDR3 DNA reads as TGTGCCTGGAGTCGACCGGGACTAGGGAGCAATCAGCCCCAGCATTTT.

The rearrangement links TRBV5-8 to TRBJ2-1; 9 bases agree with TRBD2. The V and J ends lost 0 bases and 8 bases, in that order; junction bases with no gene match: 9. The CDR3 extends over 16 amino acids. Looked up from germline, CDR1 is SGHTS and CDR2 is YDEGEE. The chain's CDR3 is CASSLVDSGSAYEQFF. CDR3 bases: TGTGCCAGCAGCTTGGTTGATAGCGGGAGCGCGTATGAGCAGTTCTTC.

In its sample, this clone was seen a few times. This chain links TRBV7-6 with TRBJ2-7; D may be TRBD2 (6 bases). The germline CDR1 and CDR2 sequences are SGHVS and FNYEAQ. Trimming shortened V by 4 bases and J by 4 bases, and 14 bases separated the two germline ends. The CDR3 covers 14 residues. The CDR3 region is CASSSFSGRYEQYF. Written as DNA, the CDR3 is TGTGCCAGCAGCTCGTTTAGCGGCAGATACGAGCAGTACTTC.

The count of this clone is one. CDR3 amino acids: CASSPQGVNTEAFF. For the CDR3, the DNA is TGTGCCAGCAGCCCACAGGGGGTCAACACTGAAGCTTTCTTT. This chain uses TRBV7-9 with TRBJ1-1; 8 positions agree with TRBD1. CDR3 length equals 14 residues. V was pared by 5 bases and J by 2 bases, with 4 bases of the junction left unmatched. CDR1 is SEHNR, CDR2 FQNEAQ, per germline (reference sequence).

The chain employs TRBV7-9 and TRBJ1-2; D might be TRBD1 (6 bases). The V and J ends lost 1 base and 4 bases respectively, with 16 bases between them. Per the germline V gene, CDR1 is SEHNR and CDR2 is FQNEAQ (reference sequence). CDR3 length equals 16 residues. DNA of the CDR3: TGTGCCAGCAGCTTAGGGGGGGGCAGGGCCACCTATGGCTACACCTTC. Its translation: CASSLGGGRATYGYTF. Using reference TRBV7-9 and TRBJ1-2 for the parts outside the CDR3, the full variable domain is DTGVSQNPRHKITKRGQNVTFRCDPISEHNRLYWYRQTLGQGPEFLTYFQNEAQLEKSRLLSDRFSAERPKGSFSTLEIQRTEQGDSAMYLCASSLGGGRATYGYTFGSGTRLTVV.

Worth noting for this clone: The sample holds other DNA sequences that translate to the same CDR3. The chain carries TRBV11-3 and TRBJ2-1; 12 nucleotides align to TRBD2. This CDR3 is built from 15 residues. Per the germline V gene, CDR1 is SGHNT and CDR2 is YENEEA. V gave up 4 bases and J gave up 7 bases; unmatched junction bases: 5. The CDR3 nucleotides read TGTGCCAGCAGCTCGTCGGGACTAGCGGGTAATGAGCAGTTCTTC. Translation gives CASSSSGLAGNEQFF.